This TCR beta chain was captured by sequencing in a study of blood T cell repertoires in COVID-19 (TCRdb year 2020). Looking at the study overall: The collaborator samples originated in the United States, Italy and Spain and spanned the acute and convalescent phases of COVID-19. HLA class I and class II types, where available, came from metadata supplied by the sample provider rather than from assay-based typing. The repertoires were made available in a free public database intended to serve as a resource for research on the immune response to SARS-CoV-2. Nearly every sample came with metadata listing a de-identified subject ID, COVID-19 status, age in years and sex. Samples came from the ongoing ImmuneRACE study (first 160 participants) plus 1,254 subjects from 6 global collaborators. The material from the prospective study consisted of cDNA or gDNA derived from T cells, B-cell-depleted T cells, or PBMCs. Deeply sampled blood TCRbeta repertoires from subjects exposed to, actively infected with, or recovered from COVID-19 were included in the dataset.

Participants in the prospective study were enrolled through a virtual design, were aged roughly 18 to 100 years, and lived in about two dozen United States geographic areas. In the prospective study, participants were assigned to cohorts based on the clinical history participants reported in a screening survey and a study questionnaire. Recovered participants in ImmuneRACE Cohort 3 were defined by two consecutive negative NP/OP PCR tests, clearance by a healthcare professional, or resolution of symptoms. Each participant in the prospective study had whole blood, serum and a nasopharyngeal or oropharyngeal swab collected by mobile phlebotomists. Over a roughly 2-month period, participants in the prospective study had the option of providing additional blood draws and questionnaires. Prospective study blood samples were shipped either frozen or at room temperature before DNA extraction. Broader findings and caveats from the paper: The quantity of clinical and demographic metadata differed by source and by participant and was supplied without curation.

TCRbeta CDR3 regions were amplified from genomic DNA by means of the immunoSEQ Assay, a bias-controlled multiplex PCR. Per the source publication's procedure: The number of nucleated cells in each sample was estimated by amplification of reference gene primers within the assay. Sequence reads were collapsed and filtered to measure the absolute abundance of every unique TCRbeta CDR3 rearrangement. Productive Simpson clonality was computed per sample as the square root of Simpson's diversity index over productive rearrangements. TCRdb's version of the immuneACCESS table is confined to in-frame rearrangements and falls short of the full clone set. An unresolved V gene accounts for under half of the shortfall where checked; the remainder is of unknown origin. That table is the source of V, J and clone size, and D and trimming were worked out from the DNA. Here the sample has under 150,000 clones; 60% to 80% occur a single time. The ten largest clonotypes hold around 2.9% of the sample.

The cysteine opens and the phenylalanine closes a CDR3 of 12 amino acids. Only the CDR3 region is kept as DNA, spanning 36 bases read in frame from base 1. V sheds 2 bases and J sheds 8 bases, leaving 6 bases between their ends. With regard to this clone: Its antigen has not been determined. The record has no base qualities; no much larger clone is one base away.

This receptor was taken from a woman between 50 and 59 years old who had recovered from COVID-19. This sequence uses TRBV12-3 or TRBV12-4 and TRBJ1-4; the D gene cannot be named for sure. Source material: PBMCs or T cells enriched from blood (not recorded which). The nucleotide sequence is TGTGCCAGCAGTTTAAGCTGGGAAAAACTGTTTTTT. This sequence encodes CASSLSWEKLFF.